One and the same sample provided the 15 T cell receptor beta chains below, sequenced in a study of T-cell reconstitution after alpha-beta-depleted transplantation in children. Unique molecular identifiers were incorporated during preparation of the TCRbeta library. TCRdb fed the PCR reads into MiXCR, producing one record per CDR3 protein. The sample has 60,000 to 85,000 distinct CDR3 sequences; 15% to 20% are singletons. Source: PBMCs, mostly from graft donor cells, taken 360 days after TCRalphabeta/CD19-depleted stem cell transplant. Receptors originate from a male patient under 10 years old who had a stem cell transplant for acute lymphoblastic leukemia, so the T cells may come from the graft donor.

This clonotype was seen repeatedly, ten times or more. The chain employs TRBV7-9 and TRBJ1-6; D call uncertain. CDR3 length equals 13 residues. Germline CDR1 and CDR2: SEHNR and FQNEAQ (reference sequence). V lost 2 bases to trimming and J lost 8 bases, with 7 bases between them. DNA for the CDR3: TGTGCCAGCAGCTTAAATTGGGATTCACCCCTCCACTTT. It translates to CASSLNWDSPLHF.

This rearrangement joins TRBV3-1 to TRBJ2-1; no definite D call. This CDR3 spans 15 amino acids. V gave up 1 base and J gave up 0 bases, with 7 bases separating them. Germline lookup yields CDR1 LGHDT and CDR2 YNNKEL (reference sequence). CDR3 sequence reads: CASSQALNSYNEQFF. CDR3 nucleotide sequence: TGTGCCAGCAGCCAAGCGCTGAACTCCTACAATGAGCAGTTCTTC.

This chain joins TRBV5-5 and TRBJ2-1, with TRBD1 matching 11 bases. J lost 3 bases, V lost 0 bases, and 2 bases had no gene match. CDR3 length: 16 amino acids. CDR1 and CDR2 from the germline V gene are SGHKS and YYEKEE (reference sequence). The CDR3 loop is CASSLGTGGIYNEQFF. CDR3 in DNA: TGTGCCAGCAGCTTGGGGACAGGGGGCATCTACAATGAGCAGTTCTTC.

The gene calls are TRBV6-5 and TRBJ1-1; D is undetermined. V was shortened by 0 bases and J by 6 bases, with 8 bases between the two germline ends. Germline V gives CDR1 MNHEY, CDR2 SVGAGI. The CDR3 has 13 residues. The CDR3 DNA sequence: TGTGCCAGCAGTTACTCCCTCACGGCTGAAGCTTTCTTT. Translation: CASSYSLTAEAFF.

This clonotype was counted at least ten times. The chain is built from TRBV5-1 and TRBJ2-1; 11 bases are a match to TRBD2. CDR1 is SGHRS, CDR2 YFSETQ, per germline. The V gene end was trimmed by 1 base and the J gene end by 3 bases; junction bases not matched to a gene: 0. This CDR3 contains 15 residues. Written as DNA, the CDR3 is TGCGCCAGCAGCTTGACTAGCGGGAGCTACAATGAGCAGTTCTTC. Its translation: CASSLTSGSYNEQFF.

Only a few counts were recorded for this clonotype. This chain links TRBV20-1 with TRBJ1-2; 7 bases are a match to TRBD1. The V segment lost 5 bases and the J segment 1 base; nucleotides outside the gene matches: 4. The CDR3 runs to 13 residues. Germline-derived CDR1 and CDR2 are DFQATT and SNEGSKA (reference sequence). The CDR3 loop is CSALNRGNYGYTF. CDR3 DNA: TGCAGTGCTCTCAACAGGGGTAACTATGGCTACACCTTC.

V usage is TRBV5-1 and J usage is TRBJ2-1; 7 positions match TRBD1. With 1 base clipped from V and 8 bases from J, the junction kept 18 bases outside the gene matches. The CDR3 spans 18 residues. CDR1 and CDR2 (germline): SGHRS, YFSETQ. CDR3 sequence (DNA): TGCGCCAGCAGCTTGCGCCCCTCAGGGGGAAGCAGGAATGATGAGCAGTTCTTC. Amino acid sequence: CASSLRPSGGSRNDEQFF.

This clonotype was counted only a few times. This chain connects TRBV6-5 to TRBJ1-1; no clear D. The CDR3 runs 14 residues. Trimming cost V 2 bases and J 1 base, with 8 bases left between them. The germline gives CDR1 MNHEY, CDR2 SVGAGI. The CDR3 coding sequence is TGTGCCAGCAGTTACGGGATAGAGAACACTGAAGCTTTCTTT. Protein product: CASSYGIENTEAFF.

The CDR3 DNA follows: TGTGCCATCAGTGAGACAGGGACTGAGACCCAGTACTTC. It encodes CAISETGTETQYF. The rearrangement links TRBV10-3 to TRBJ2-5, with D possibly called TRBD1 or TRBD2 (6 bases each). Germline assignment: CDR1 ENHRY and CDR2 SYGVKD. The CDR3 is 13 residues long. V gave up 2 bases and J gave up 5 bases, with 9 bases separating them.

The rearrangement joins TRBV27 to TRBJ2-1; 8 nucleotides line up with TRBD2. CDR1 and CDR2 (germline): MNHEY, SMNVEV (reference sequence). Losses at the gene ends were 5 bases for V and 6 bases for J; bases not matched to a gene: 6. This CDR3 contains 14 residues. Here the CDR3 DNA reads TGTGCCAGCAGTCCCCGGACTAGCTTCAATGAGCAGTTCTTC. Translating it yields CASSPRTSFNEQFF.

This clonotype was recorded many times. The rearrangement joins TRBV2 to TRBJ2-3; D may be TRBD1 (6 bases). In germline, CDR1 is SNHLY, CDR2 FYNNEI. V was cut by 3 bases and J by 0 bases, with 19 bases left in between. The CDR3 runs 18 residues. As DNA, the CDR3 is TGTGCCAGCAGTGATAGTTTTGGGGGCGTAGAGAGCACAGATACGCAGTATTTT. This gives the protein CASSDSFGGVESTDTQYF. The full variable domain, completed using reference TRBV2 and TRBJ2-3, is EPEVTQTPSHQVTQMGQEVILRCVPISNHLYFYWYRQILGQKVEFLVSFYNNEISEKSEIFDDQFSVERPDGSNFTLKIRSTKLEDSAMYFCASSDSFGGVESTDTQYFGPGTRLTVL.

CDR3 nucleotides: TGTGCCAGCAGCCAAGACTACAGGGGGCGGAACGAGCAGTACTTC. Amino acids: CASSQDYRGRNEQYF. The chain employs TRBV14 and TRBJ2-7, with 9 bases fitting TRBD1. The CDR3 extends over 15 amino acids. Germline lookup yields CDR1 SGHDN and CDR2 FVKESK. The J segment lost 5 bases and the V segment lost 0 bases, leaving 5 bases of the junction unmatched.

This rearrangement joins TRBV12-3 or TRBV12-4 to TRBJ2-3, with D unclear. This CDR3 has 14 amino acids. The V end lost 3 bases, the J end lost 0 bases, and 7 bases lay between the germline ends. In nucleotides, the CDR3 is TGTGCCAGCAGTTTTAGGGTTAGCACAGATACGCAGTATTTT. Protein sequence: CASSFRVSTDTQYF.

This clonotype appeared a few times. V is TRBV5-1 and J is TRBJ2-3; D is possibly TRBD2 (6 bases). The CDR3 covers 16 residues. Germline V gene sequence: CDR1 SGHRS, CDR2 YFSETQ. V was trimmed by 0 bases and J by 0 bases, leaving 11 bases between them. CDR3 region: CASSLVMGTSTDTQYF. The CDR3 nucleotides are TGCGCCAGCAGCTTGGTCATGGGGACTAGCACAGATACGCAGTATTTT. Supplemented by reference TRBV5-1 and TRBJ2-3, the full variable domain reads KAGVTQTPRYLIKTRGQQVTLSCSPISGHRSVSWYQQTPGQGLQFLFEYFSETQRNKGNFPGRFSGRQFSNSRSEMNVSTLELGDSALYLCASSLVMGTSTDTQYFGPGTRLTVL.

CDR3 nucleotides: TGCAGTGCTCAAACAGGCTTCCCTGGGGCCAACGTCCTGACTTTC. Translated: CSAQTGFPGANVLTF. V usage is TRBV20-1 and J usage is TRBJ2-6; TRBD1 might be the D (5 bases). The CDR3 has 15 residues. The germline gives CDR1 DFQATT, CDR2 SNEGSKA (reference sequence). Trimming shortened V by 5 bases and J by 2 bases, and 13 bases separated the two germline ends.